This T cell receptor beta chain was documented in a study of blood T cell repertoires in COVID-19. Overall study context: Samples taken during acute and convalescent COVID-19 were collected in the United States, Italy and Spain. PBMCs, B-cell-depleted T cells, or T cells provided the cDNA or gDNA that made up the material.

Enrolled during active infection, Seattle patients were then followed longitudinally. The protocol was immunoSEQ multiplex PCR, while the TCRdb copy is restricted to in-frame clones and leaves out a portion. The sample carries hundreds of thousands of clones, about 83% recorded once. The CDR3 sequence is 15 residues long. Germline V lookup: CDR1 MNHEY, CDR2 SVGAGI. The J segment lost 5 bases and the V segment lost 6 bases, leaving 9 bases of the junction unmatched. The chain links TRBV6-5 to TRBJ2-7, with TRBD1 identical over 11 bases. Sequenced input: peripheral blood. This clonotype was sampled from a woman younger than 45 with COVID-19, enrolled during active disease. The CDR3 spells CASSHGTGGSDEQYF. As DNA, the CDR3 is TGTGCCAGCAGCCACGGGACAGGGGGTTCTGACGAGCAGTACTTC.